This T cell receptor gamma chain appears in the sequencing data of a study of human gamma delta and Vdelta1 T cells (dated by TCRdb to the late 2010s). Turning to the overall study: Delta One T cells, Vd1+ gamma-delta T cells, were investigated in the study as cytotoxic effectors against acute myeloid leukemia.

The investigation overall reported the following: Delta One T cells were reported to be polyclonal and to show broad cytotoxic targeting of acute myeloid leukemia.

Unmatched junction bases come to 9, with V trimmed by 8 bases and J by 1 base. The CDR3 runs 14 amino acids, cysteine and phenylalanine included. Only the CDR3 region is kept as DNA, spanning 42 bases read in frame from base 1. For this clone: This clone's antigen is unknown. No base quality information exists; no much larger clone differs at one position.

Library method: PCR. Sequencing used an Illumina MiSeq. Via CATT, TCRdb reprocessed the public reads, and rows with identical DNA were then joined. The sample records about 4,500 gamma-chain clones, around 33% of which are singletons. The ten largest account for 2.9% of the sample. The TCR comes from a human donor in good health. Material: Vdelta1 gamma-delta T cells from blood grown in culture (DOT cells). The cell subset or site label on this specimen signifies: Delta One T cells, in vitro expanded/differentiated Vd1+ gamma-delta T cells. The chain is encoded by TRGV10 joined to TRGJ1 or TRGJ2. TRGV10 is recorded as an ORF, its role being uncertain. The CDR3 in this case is CAAWDYPNYYKKLF. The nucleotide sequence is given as TGTGCTGCGTGGGATTATCCTAATTATTATAAGAAACTCTTT.